These T cell receptor beta chains were read from a single sample in a study of cytomegalovirus exposure and HLA in healthy donors. The repertoire was sequenced with immunoSEQ multiplex PCR; TCRdb's copy has only in-frame clones and lacks some. The table records 150,000 to 200,000 clones, approximately 88% of them present only once. Sequencing was carried out using PBMCs. The receptors here all came from a boy between 5 and 17 years old in good health and CMV-seronegative. Each CDR3 is given with its conserved first and last residue.

J,V,CDR3
TRBJ2-1,TRBV4-1,CASWGLSGPARNNEQFF
TRBJ2-7,TRBV29-1,CSVVPGTSGSSYEQYF
TRBJ2-1,TRBV5-1,CASSTDSSLYNEQFF
TRBJ2-3,TRBV28,CASRGGSRDTQYF
TRBJ1-2,TRBV7-9,CASSRDLANYGYTF
TRBJ2-1,TRBV6-5,CASKNPGLSNEQFF
-,TRBV27,CASNPDRSSYEQYF
TRBJ2-7,TRBV5-4,CASSLLAGGREQYF
TRBJ2-3,TRBV19,CASSIRAVKGLAASSTDTQYF
TRBJ1-5,TRBV27,CASRDPGGNQPQHF
TRBJ2-3,TRBV7-7,CASSLGGPSTDTQYF
TRBJ1-2,TRBV10-3,CAISFLRGSLGGYTF
TRBJ2-1,TRBV6-5,CASSRTGRDYNEQFF
TRBJ1-4,TRBV2,CASSGQGINEKLFF
TRBJ1-1,TRBV6-5,CASSAQGLGEAFF
TRBJ2-1,TRBV5-4,CASSPTPYLAGNEQFF
TRBJ2-6,TRBV10-3,CAISVGQASSGANVLTF
TRBJ2-7,TRBV5-1,CASSLGGKTYEQYF
TRBJ2-3,TRBV6-6,CASSALDFQGRTQYF
TRBJ2-2,TRBV9,CASSAGVGRVNTGELFF
TRBJ1-1,TRBV2,CADMGLGYTEAFF
TRBJ2-3,TRBV7-9,CASSLYRLAGSSTDTQYF
TRBJ2-7,TRBV5-1,CASSLSGSPYEQYF
TRBJ2-3,TRBV7-2,CASSPGGDYTDTQYF
TRBJ2-7,TRBV5-1,CASSVGTLSSYEQYF
TRBJ2-7,TRBV6-1,CASRVSSSYEQYF